The clone carrying this TCR beta chain was seen once. Its antigen is unknown. In TCRdb, the reads were re-called with MiXCR into one record per CDR3 protein. This sample carries about 920,000 distinct CDR3 sequences, approximately 30% of them seen once, and the ten largest clones take 13%. The sample belongs to a study of T cell repertoires in cytomegalovirus infection. Study-wide context: Public TCR beta signatures marked donors with CMV infection and the matching HLA. Notes on the study in general: What dominated the ex vivo response were HLA-C-restricted CMV-specific TCR beta clonotypes.

V lost 7 bases to trimming and J lost 3 bases, with 12 bases between them. Germline CDR1 is DFQATT and CDR2 is SNEGSKA (reference sequence). The length of the CDR3 is 12 residues. The origin of this receptor is a human donor in good health (CMV status not recorded). Some clones in this sample may be carry-over from other donors' samples. The source was cultured CD8+ T cells from PBMCs, collected from culture after CMV antigen stimulation. The chain uses TRBV20-1 and TRBJ1-1, with D unclear. Here the CDR3 DNA reads TGCAGTGTTTCCCTACACCACACTGAAGCTTTCTTT. Translating gives CSVSLHHTEAFF.